The 16 T cell receptor beta chains given below trace back to one sample, sequenced in a study of T cells in Graves' hyperthyroidism and ophthalmopathy (dated by TCRdb to the late 2010s). Library preparation was by multiplex PCR. Sequencing was performed on an Illumina HiSeq 2000. The TCR beta CDR3 regions were amplified from the RNA transcripts. The first round of RT-PCR for the TCR CDR3 was performed with the HTBI primer set and the Qiagen OneStep RT-PCR kit. The public reads were run again by TCRdb, first through fastp at Q25 and then through MiXCR, and only productive beta chains were kept. Each entry is one CDR3 protein sequence, shown with its most common DNA and genes. This sample has 280,000 or so distinct CDR3 sequences in its table, and around 25% of those were observed once. The ten largest clones add up to around 28% of the sample. Sequenced: blood. All receptors come from a man aged 35-49 years with Graves' hyperthyroidism that later progressed to Graves' ophthalmopathy.

This clonotype showed up many times. As DNA, the CDR3 is TGTGCCAGCAGCGGCCTAGGGACAGGGAACACTGAAGCTTTCTTT. This codes for CASSGLGTGNTEAFF. The rearrangement joins TRBV9 to TRBJ1-1; TRBD1 matches at 8 bases. The CDR3 covers 15 residues. The germline gives CDR1 SGDLS, CDR2 YYNGEE. Unmatched junction bases numbered 5, after V lost 3 bases and J lost 1 base.

There are many counts of this clonotype. The chain links TRBV19 to TRBJ2-5, with a tentative D call TRBD1 (5 bases). Germline CDR1 and CDR2: LNHDA and SQIVND (reference sequence). CDR3 length: 14 residues. V shed 2 bases and J shed 2 bases, with 9 bases lying between them. The CDR3 sequence: CASSIRGRQETQYF. CDR3 bases: TGTGCCAGTAGTATAAGGGGAAGGCAAGAGACCCAGTACTTC. The complete variable domain, with remaining parts taken from reference TRBV19 and TRBJ2-5, reads DGGITQSPKYLFRKEGQNVTLSCEQNLNHDAMYWYRQDPGQGLRLIYYSQIVNDFQKGDIAEGYSVSREKKESFPLTVTSAQKNPTAFYLCASSIRGRQETQYFGPGTRLLVL.

In this sample, this clonotype turned up many times. The chain couples TRBV6-5 to TRBJ2-7; D possibly corresponds to TRBD2 (5 bases). Germline V CDR1 and CDR2: MNHEY, SVGAGI. V was shortened by 6 bases and J by 0 bases, with 15 bases between the two germline ends. The CDR3 consists of 15 residues. The CDR3, as DNA: TGTGCCAGCAGCAGAGCCGGGATACCCTCCTACGAGCAGTACTTC. Protein sequence: CASSRAGIPSYEQYF.

This clonotype was detected many times. V is TRBV9 and J is TRBJ1-2; D not resolved. V lost 4 bases to trimming and J lost 3 bases, with 13 bases between them. Germline V lookup: CDR1 SGDLS, CDR2 YYNGEE. This CDR3 has 14 amino acids. The CDR3 sequence: CASSLAGDDYGYTF. The CDR3 DNA follows: TGTGCCAGCAGCCTAGCTGGAGACGACTATGGCTACACCTTC.

V and J are TRBV24-1 and TRBJ2-5, with D perhaps being TRBD1 or TRBD2 (5 bases each). Germline CDR1 is KGHDR and CDR2 is SFDVKD. CDR3 length equals 13 residues. Trimming removed 5 bases from V and 2 bases from J, with 8 bases in between. The chain's CDR3 is CATSAREQETQYF. The CDR3 DNA follows: TGTGCCACCAGTGCCAGGGAGCAAGAGACCCAGTACTTC.

This clonotype occurred many times. The chain recombines TRBV2 with TRBJ1-1; D remains ambiguous. V dropped 6 bases and J dropped 3 bases, with 14 bases sitting between them. The CDR3 is 14 residues long. Germline V CDR1 and CDR2: SNHLY, FYNNEI. The CDR3 nucleotides are TGTGCCAGCAGGGCCCGTATCACGGACACTGAAGCTTTCTTT. It encodes CASRARITDTEAFF.

There are many counts of this clonotype. Compared with germline, one end of the junction differs, possibly owing to a read error. CDR3 sequence reads: CASSASGRAHYVGELFF. The CDR3 DNA reads TGTGCTAGTAGTGCTAGCGGGAGGGCCCACTACGTCGGGGAGCTGTTTTTT. The chain carries TRBV19 and TRBJ2-2; 12 bases match TRBD2. The CDR3 has 17 amino acids. CDR1 and CDR2 from the germline V gene are LNHDA and SQIVND (reference sequence). Looking up the rest from reference TRBV19 and TRBJ2-2 gives the full variable domain: DGGITQSPKYLFRKEGQNVTLSCEQNLNHDAMYWYRQDPGQGLRLIYYSQIVNDFQKGDIAEGYSVSREKKESFPLTVTSAQKNPTAFYLCASSASGRAHYVGELFFGEGSRLTVL.

V is TRBV7-2 and J is TRBJ2-7, with TRBD2 matching over 8 bases. The V gene's germline CDR1 is SGHTA and CDR2 FQGNSA. This CDR3 is 15 amino acids long. J gave up 3 bases and V 5 bases, and 9 bases lay outside the gene matches. CDR3 protein: CASSPDSGRNYEQYF. The CDR3 DNA is TGTGCCAGCAGCCCAGACAGCGGGAGAAACTACGAGCAGTACTTC.

The chain couples TRBV12-3 or TRBV12-4 to TRBJ2-7; D gene unclear. Trimming pared 3 bases from V and 5 bases from J, leaving 8 bases between. The CDR3 extends over 12 amino acids. The CDR3 reads CASSFTRNEQYF. The CDR3 nucleotides read TGTGCCAGCAGTTTCACTCGCAACGAGCAGTACTTC.

This clonotype has just one count. The chain is built from TRBV28 and TRBJ1-4, with D uncertain. Germline V gene lookup returns CDR1 MDHEN and CDR2 SYDVKM. The CDR3 runs 12 residues. V was clipped by 6 bases and J by 8 bases, with 10 bases between them. The CDR3 loop is CASRQQREKLFF. In DNA form, the CDR3 reads TGTGCCAGCAGACAACAGAGGGAAAAACTGTTTTTT. Using reference TRBV28 and TRBJ1-4 for the parts outside the CDR3, the full variable domain is DVKVTQSSRYLVKRTGEKVFLECVQDMDHENMFWYRQDPGLGLRLIYFSYDVKMKEKGDIPEGYSVSREKKERFSLILESASTNQTSMYLCASRQQREKLFFGSGTQLSVL.

In nucleotides, the CDR3 is TGTGCCAGCAGTGCAGAACTAGCGGGGGCCCCAGAGCAGTACTTC. This translates into CASSAELAGAPEQYF. This rearrangement joins TRBV28 to TRBJ2-7; 11 bases are a match to TRBD2. The CDR3 runs to 15 residues. J lost 7 bases, V lost 5 bases, and 10 bases had no gene match. The V gene's germline CDR1 is MDHEN and CDR2 SYDVKM.

At least ten counts were recorded for this clonotype. This chain joins TRBV6-5 and TRBJ2-3; either TRBD1 or TRBD2 may fit D (5 bases each). Germline CDR1 MNHEY, CDR2 SVGAGI. Deletions cut 0 bases from V and 4 bases from J, with 11 bases between. This CDR3 contains 15 residues. CDR3 in DNA: TGTGCCAGCAGTTACTCGAGGGGAGTGTCAGATACGCAGTATTTT. This codes for CASSYSRGVSDTQYF.

This clonotype was counted ten times or more. This chain joins TRBV20-1 and TRBJ2-5; D uncertain. V was shortened by 0 bases and J by 2 bases, with 16 bases between the two germline ends. Germline loops: CDR1 DFQATT, CDR2 SNEGSKA (reference sequence). This CDR3 contains 16 residues. The CDR3 sequence is CSARDPRRREQETQYF. DNA of the CDR3: TGCAGTGCTAGAGATCCCCGACGTAGGGAACAAGAGACCCAGTACTTC.

The V call is TRBV6-2 or TRBV6-3, the J call TRBJ1-1; tentative D call: TRBD1 (5 bases). CDR3 length: 11 amino acids. Germline lookup yields CDR1 MNHEY and CDR2 SVGEGT. Trimming stripped 5 bases from V and 11 bases from J, with 12 bases between. The CDR3, as DNA: TGTGCCAGCAGTCACCGGGGGAGTGCTTTCTTT. This translates into CASSHRGSAFF.

This clonotype was detected ten times or more. The CDR3 spells CASWGYGYTF. The CDR3 DNA reads as TGCGCCAGCTGGGGATATGGCTACACCTTC. The chain recombines TRBV10-2 with TRBJ1-2; D remains unclear. CDR1 is WSHSY and CDR2 is SAAADI in the germline V gene. The CDR3 spans 10 residues. Trimming stripped 8 bases from V and 5 bases from J, with 6 bases between.

This clonotype was found many times. V usage is TRBV7-9 and J usage is TRBJ2-5; tentatively, D is TRBD1 or TRBD2 (5 bases each). The V end was cut by 2 bases, the J end by 1 base, with 8 bases between. CDR1 and CDR2 (germline): SEHNR, FQNEAQ (reference sequence). The CDR3 length is 14 residues. As DNA, the CDR3 is TGTGCCAGCAGCTTACGGGACCGCCAAGAGACCCAGTACTTC. Translating it yields CASSLRDRQETQYF.